A selection of T cell receptor beta chains follows, all from one sample in a study of cytomegalovirus exposure and HLA in healthy donors. Profiling relied on immunoSEQ multiplex PCR, and the TCRdb table lists in-frame clones only, not all of them. The table records 150,000 or so clones, around 80% of them present only once. Sample: PBMCs. The receptors were gathered from a woman aged 40 to 55 in good health and CMV-seropositive. CDR3s include the opening cysteine and the closing phenylalanine or tryptophan. Each record gives: V gene, J gene, D gene, clone size, CDR3 protein, CDR3 DNA. A D gene is named only where the DNA matches it firmly. The size field is filled for only some rows; it gives once, few, many or a size class.

V: TRBV19
J: TRBJ1-2
D: .
size: .
CDR3: CATLMPGGYGYTF
DNA: TGTGCCACCCTCATGCCAGGTGGTTATGGCTACACCTTC

V: TRBV6-1
J: TRBJ2-1
D: TRBD1
size: .
CDR3: CASNPPGTGGREQFF
DNA: TGTGCCAGCAACCCTCCCGGGACAGGGGGCCGTGAGCAGTTCTTC

V: TRBV6-1
J: TRBJ2-5
D: .
size: .
CDR3: CASSAQQGSILQETQYF
DNA: TGTGCCAGCAGTGCACAACAGGGTTCGATCCTCCAAGAGACCCAGTACTTC

V: TRBV7-6
J: TRBJ2-7
D: .
size: .
CDR3: CASSLAKAGDRREQYF
DNA: TGTGCCAGCAGCTTAGCGAAGGCAGGAGATAGGAGGGAGCAGTACTTC

V: TRBV9
J: TRBJ2-5
D: .
size: .
CDR3: CASSVGQGSSIETQYF
DNA: TGTGCCAGCAGCGTAGGCCAGGGATCATCAATAGAGACCCAGTACTTC

V: TRBV27
J: TRBJ2-1
D: .
size: .
CDR3: CASSVPGSFNEQFF
DNA: TGTGCCAGCAGTGTCCCTGGGAGTTTCAATGAGCAGTTCTTC

V: TRBV5-4
J: TRBJ2-7
D: TRBD1
size: .
CDR3: CASSLEGGPYEQYF
DNA: TGTGCCAGCAGCTTGGAAGGGGGCCCCTACGAGCAGTACTTC

V: TRBV5-1
J: TRBJ1-5
D: TRBD1
size: .
CDR3: CASSLDSTGGNQPQHF
DNA: TGCGCCAGCAGCTTGGATTCGACAGGGGGCAATCAGCCCCAGCATTTT

V: TRBV7-2
J: TRBJ1-2
D: .
size: .
CDR3: CASSSGPPQGYGYTF
DNA: TGTGCCAGCAGCTCCGGGCCCCCGCAGGGCTATGGCTACACCTTC

V: TRBV19
J: TRBJ2-7
D: TRBD1
size: .
CDR3: CASSPESTGTYEQYF
DNA: TGTGCCAGTAGTCCCGAATCGACAGGGACCTACGAGCAGTACTTC

V: TRBV28
J: TRBJ1-2
D: TRBD1
size: few
CDR3: CASTKRTGTLGYGYTF
DNA: TGTGCCAGCACCAAACGGACAGGGACTTTAGGCTATGGCTACACCTTC

V: TRBV15
J: TRBJ1-3
D: .
size: .
CDR3: CATTEPGAGNTIYF
DNA: TGTGCCACCACGGAGCCAGGGGCTGGAAACACCATATATTTT

V: TRBV7-3
J: TRBJ2-1
D: TRBD2
size: .
CDR3: CASSLGGSGGNEQFF
DNA: TGTGCCAGCAGCTTAGGGGGTAGCGGGGGGAATGAGCAGTTCTTC

V: TRBV7-9
J: TRBJ2-1
D: .
size: .
CDR3: CASLGWRMDEQFF
DNA: TGTGCCAGCCTAGGATGGCGTATGGATGAGCAGTTCTTC

V: TRBV6-1
J: TRBJ1-6
D: .
size: .
CDR3: CASSELVRGGPLHF
DNA: TGTGCCAGCAGTGAATTAGTGAGGGGGGGACCCCTCCACTTT

V: TRBV28
J: TRBJ2-7
D: .
size: .
CDR3: CASRFGDSSYEQYF
DNA: TGTGCCAGCAGATTCGGTGATAGCTCCTACGAGCAGTACTTC

V: TRBV28
J: TRBJ1-2
D: .
size: .
CDR3: CASSLRVSGYTF
DNA: TGTGCCAGCAGTTTACGCGTATCTGGCTACACCTTC

V: TRBV28
J: TRBJ2-3
D: .
size: .
CDR3: CASSLRDPRTDTQYF
DNA: TGTGCCAGCAGTTTAAGAGATCCACGCACAGATACGCAGTATTTT

V: TRBV15
J: TRBJ1-6
D: .
size: .
CDR3: CATSRDARTASPLHF
DNA: TGTGCCACCAGCAGAGACGCCAGGACAGCATCACCCCTCCACTTT

V: TRBV2
J: TRBJ2-1
D: TRBD2
size: .
CDR3: CASTPEAGGHNEQFF
DNA: TGTGCCAGCACCCCAGAAGCGGGAGGGCACAATGAGCAGTTCTTC

V: TRBV7-2
J: TRBJ1-3
D: .
size: .
CDR3: CASSLLNGNTIYF
DNA: TGTGCCAGCAGCCTACTAAATGGAAACACCATATATTTT

V: TRBV28
J: TRBJ1-2
D: TRBD1
size: .
CDR3: CASSLYYWGTGVGGYTF
DNA: TGTGCCAGCAGTTTATATTATTGGGGGACAGGGGTGGGTGGCTACACCTTC

V: TRBV10-2
J: TRBJ1-1
D: .
size: .
CDR3: CASHSQLMNTEAFF
DNA: TGCGCCAGTCATAGTCAACTAATGAACACTGAAGCTTTCTTT

V: TRBV7-6
J: TRBJ1-4
D: .
size: few
CDR3: CASSLLQGQNEKLFF
DNA: TGTGCCAGCAGCTTACTTCAGGGACAAAATGAAAAACTGTTTTTT

V: TRBV7-2
J: TRBJ2-3
D: .
size: .
CDR3: CASSLRAGQGTDTQYF
DNA: TGTGCCAGCAGCTTAAGAGCGGGCCAAGGCACAGATACGCAGTATTTT

V: TRBV19
J: TRBJ1-5
D: TRBD1
size: once
CDR3: CASAGQGNQPQHF
DNA: TGTGCCAGTGCGGGACAGGGCAATCAGCCCCAGCATTTT

V: TRBV5-1
J: TRBJ2-7
D: TRBD1
size: .
CDR3: CASSLAYRGFREQYF
DNA: TGCGCCAGCAGCTTGGCCTACAGGGGTTTTCGCGAGCAGTACTTC

V: TRBV4-3
J: TRBJ2-6
D: .
size: .
CDR3: CASSQGTSQAGANVLTF
DNA: TGCGCCAGCAGCCAAGGAACTAGCCAGGCTGGGGCCAACGTCCTGACTTTC

V: TRBV13
J: TRBJ2-7
D: .
size: .
CDR3: CASSPGVVGLEQYF
DNA: TGTGCCAGCAGCCCCGGGGTCGTTGGGCTCGAGCAGTACTTC

V: TRBV5-1
J: TRBJ2-1
D: .
size: .
CDR3: CASSSGGGAYNEQFF
DNA: TGCGCCAGCAGCTCAGGTGGGGGGGCATACAATGAGCAGTTCTTC

V: TRBV7-9
J: TRBJ2-1
D: TRBD2
size: few
CDR3: CASTGTGGRANEQFF
DNA: TGTGCCAGCACCGGGACTGGCGGGAGGGCAAATGAGCAGTTCTTC

V: TRBV5-1
J: TRBJ2-2
D: TRBD2
size: .
CDR3: CASSLVLAGNTGELFF
DNA: TGCGCCAGCAGCTTGGTACTAGCGGGGAACACCGGGGAGCTGTTTTTT

V: TRBV10-3
J: TRBJ2-5
D: .
size: .
CDR3: CAIRDIRQAETQYF
DNA: TGTGCCATCAGAGACATCCGCCAGGCAGAGACCCAGTACTTC

V: TRBV11-2
J: TRBJ2-5
D: TRBD2
size: .
CDR3: CASSSGGVVTKETQYF
DNA: TGTGCCAGCAGCTCCGGGGGGGTAGTTACCAAGGAGACCCAGTACTTC

V: TRBV6-6
J: TRBJ2-5
D: .
size: .
CDR3: CASSSQWETQYF
DNA: TGTGCCAGCAGTTCGCAGTGGGAGACCCAGTACTTC

V: TRBV5-4
J: TRBJ1-2
D: .
size: .
CDR3: CASRSKGGGGYTF
DNA: TGTGCCAGCAGGTCGAAGGGCGGAGGTGGCTACACCTTC

V: TRBV13
J: TRBJ2-7
D: TRBD2
size: .
CDR3: CASSSGGSSYEQYF
DNA: TGTGCCAGCAGCTCGGGGGGTAGCTCCTACGAGCAGTACTTC

V: TRBV27
J: TRBJ2-2
D: TRBD2
size: .
CDR3: CASRLAENTGELFF
DNA: TGTGCCAGCAGACTAGCGGAGAACACCGGGGAGCTGTTTTTT

V: TRBV18
J: TRBJ2-7
D: TRBD2
size: .
CDR3: CASSPWGGEQYF
DNA: TGTGCCAGCTCACCGTGGGGGGGAGAGCAGTACTTC

V: TRBV10-3
J: TRBJ1-2
D: TRBD1
size: .
CDR3: CAISDPTRGQRPNYGYTF
DNA: TGTGCCATCAGTGACCCTACGAGGGGGCAAAGACCCAACTATGGCTACACCTTC

V: TRBV19
J: TRBJ2-3
D: TRBD2
size: few
CDR3: CATAGGYTDTQYF
DNA: TGTGCCACAGCGGGAGGGTACACAGATACGCAGTATTTT

V: TRBV5-1
J: TRBJ2-7
D: .
size: .
CDR3: CASSPSPTGMERGEQYF
DNA: TGCGCCAGCAGCCCTTCCCCCACAGGGATGGAAAGGGGCGAGCAGTACTTC